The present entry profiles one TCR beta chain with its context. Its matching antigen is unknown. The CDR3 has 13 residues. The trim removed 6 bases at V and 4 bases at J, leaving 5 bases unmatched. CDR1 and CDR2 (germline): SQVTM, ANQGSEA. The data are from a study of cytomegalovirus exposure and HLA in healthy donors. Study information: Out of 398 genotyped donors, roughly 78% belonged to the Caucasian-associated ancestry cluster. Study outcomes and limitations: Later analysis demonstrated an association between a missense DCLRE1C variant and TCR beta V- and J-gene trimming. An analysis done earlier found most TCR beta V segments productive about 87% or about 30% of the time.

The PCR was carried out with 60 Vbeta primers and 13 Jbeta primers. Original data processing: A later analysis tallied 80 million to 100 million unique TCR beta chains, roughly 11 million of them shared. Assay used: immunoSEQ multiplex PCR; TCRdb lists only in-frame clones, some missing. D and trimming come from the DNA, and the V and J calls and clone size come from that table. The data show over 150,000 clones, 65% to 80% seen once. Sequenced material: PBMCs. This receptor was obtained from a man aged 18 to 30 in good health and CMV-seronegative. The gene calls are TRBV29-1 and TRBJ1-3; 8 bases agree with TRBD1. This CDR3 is CSVAGQGGNTIYF. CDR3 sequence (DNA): TGCAGCGTGGCCGGACAGGGAGGAAACACCATATATTTT.